Here is one TCR beta chain with its context. CDR1 and CDR2 from the germline V gene are SNHLY and FYNNEI. J gave up 2 bases and V 6 bases, and 4 bases lay outside the gene matches. The CDR3 spans 14 residues. The PCR made use of 60 Vbeta and 13 Jbeta primers. Generated by immunoSEQ multiplex PCR, the TCRdb table keeps only in-frame clones and is missing some. Among some 150,000 clones listed, 80% were seen once. This entry comes from a study of cytomegalovirus exposure and HLA in healthy donors. The J gene is TRBJ2-7, the V gene TRBV2; 10 bases align to TRBD2. Sequenced input: PBMCs. This sequence was found in a woman aged 50 to 60 in good health and CMV-seronegative. In DNA, the CDR3 is TGTGCCAGCAGGGCTAGCGGGGGAACCTACGAGCAGTACTTC. Translation: CASRASGGTYEQYF. The whole variable domain, filled in from reference TRBV2 and TRBJ2-7, reads EPEVTQTPSHQVTQMGQEVILRCVPISNHLYFYWYRQILGQKVEFLVSFYNNEISEKSEIFDDQFSVERPDGSNFTLKIRSTKLEDSAMYFCASRASGGTYEQYFGPGTRLTVT.